A selection of T cell receptor beta chains follows, all from one sample in a study of STAT3 mutations in large granular lymphocyte leukemia. TCRdb's copy holds only in-frame clones and misses some; the assay was immunoSEQ multiplex PCR. The table includes roughly 29,000 clones, 65% to 80% detected once. Specimen: peripheral blood mononuclear cells. These receptors were taken from a woman between 45 and 65 years old with T-cell large granular lymphocyte leukemia. Some clones in this sample may be carry-over from other donors' samples. The CDR3 runs from the conserved cysteine through the conserved F or W. Each record gives: D gene, V gene, J gene, clone size, CDR3 protein, CDR3 DNA. The D gene is left open where the match is weak. Some rows have no size entry. The others give once, few or many, or a class for an expanded clone.

>NA|TRBV6-1|TRBJ2-3|NA
CASSKGGPRSTQYF
TGTGCCAGCAGTAAAGGGGGACCACGGAGTACGCAGTATTTT
>TRBD1|TRBV7-9|TRBJ1-1|NA
CASSSRELDRATFF
TGTGCCAGCAGCTCCCGAGAACTGGACAGGGCAACTTTCTTT
>NA|TRBV2|TRBJ2-6|NA
CASSGAGANVLTF
TGTGCCAGCAGTGGGGCCGGGGCCAACGTCCTGACTTTC
>TRBD1|TRBV6-6|TRBJ2-7|few
CASSSGQGSVDEQYF
TGTGCCAGCAGTTCGGGACAGGGTAGCGTCGACGAGCAGTACTTC
>NA|TRBV18|TRBJ2-4|NA
CASSLSVLAKNIQYF
TGTGCCAGCTCATTATCGGTCCTAGCCAAAAACATTCAGTACTTC
>TRBD1|TRBV5-4|TRBJ1-2|NA
CASSPGQGGGAGYGYTF
TGTGCCAGCAGCCCCGGACAGGGTGGGGGAGCGGGGTATGGCTACACCTTC
>NA|TRBV29-1|TRBJ2-3|NA
CSCNAGQRLTDTQYF
TGCAGCTGTAATGCGGGACAGAGACTCACAGATACGCAGTATTTT
>NA|TRBV5-8|TRBJ2-1|NA
CASSFVGNEQFF
TGTGCCAGCAGCTTTGTCGGCAATGAGCAGTTCTTC
>TRBD1|TRBV5-1|TRBJ2-3|NA
CASGLGDRGVTDTQYF
TGCGCCAGCGGTTTAGGGGACAGGGGTGTTACAGATACGCAGTATTTT
>NA|TRBV7-6|TRBJ2-5|once
CASSLAGIIEATQYF
TGTGCCAGCAGCTTAGCGGGAATCATAGAAGCGACCCAGTACTTC
>NA|TRBV6-1|TRBJ2-7|NA
CASSELYGTYEQYF
TGTGCCAGCAGTGAATTGTATGGGACCTACGAGCAGTACTTC
>NA|TRBV9|TRBJ1-2|NA
CASSVLGGGSYGYTF
TGTGCCAGCAGCGTATTGGGAGGGGGTAGCTATGGCTACACCTTC
>NA|TRBV5-1|TRBJ1-1|NA
CASSQSTGPWAEAFF
TGCGCCAGCTCTCAATCAACTGGGCCGTGGGCTGAAGCTTTCTTT
>TRBD1|TRBV9|TRBJ2-3|NA
CASSPRQGATDTQYF
TGTGCCAGCAGCCCTAGACAGGGGGCCACAGATACGCAGTATTTT
>TRBD1|TRBV7-9|TRBJ2-7|NA
CASSFTPGQGSYEQYF
TGTGCCAGCAGCTTTACTCCGGGACAGGGGTCCTACGAGCAGTACTTC
>TRBD2|TRBV19|TRBJ2-3|NA
CASSMWTSGRDTQYF
TGTGCCAGTAGTATGTGGACTAGCGGGAGAGATACGCAGTATTTT
>NA|TRBV5-1|TRBJ2-3|NA
CASSLEVASTDTQYF
TGCGCCAGCAGCTTGGAAGTGGCTAGCACAGATACGCAGTATTTT
>NA|TRBV19|TRBJ2-7|NA
CASSEGVLYEQYF
TGTGCCAGTAGTGAGGGCGTCCTCTACGAGCAGTACTTC
>NA|TRBV7-9|TRBJ2-5|NA
CASSKDLQETQYF
TGTGCCAGCAGTAAGGACCTCCAAGAGACCCAGTACTTC
>NA|TRBV6-5|TRBJ1-2|NA
CASSGTPNYGYTF
TGTGCCAGCAGCGGGACCCCTAACTATGGCTACACCTTC
>TRBD2|TRBV18|TRBJ2-1|NA
CASSPHQIAGDNEQFF
TGTGCCAGCTCACCACATCAGATAGCGGGGGACAATGAGCAGTTCTTC
>NA|TRBV7-9|TRBJ1-2|NA
CASSFGQANYGYTF
TGTGCCAGCAGCTTCGGTCAAGCTAACTATGGCTACACCTTC
>TRBD2|TRBV18|TRBJ2-1|NA
CASSPQREDIQFF
TGTGCCAGCTCACCCCAGCGGGAGGATATACAGTTCTTC
>NA|TRBV27|TRBJ1-2|few
CARSRCGSHF
TGTGCCAGATCTCGCTGCGGCAGCCACTTC
>NA|TRBV29-1|TRBJ1-1|NA
CSVFSPGTRNTEAFF
TGCAGCGTTTTTTCCCCGGGGACGAGGAACACTGAAGCTTTCTTT
>NA|TRBV18|TRBJ1-2|NA
CASSPHGRADKEGYTF
TGTGCCAGCTCACCGCATGGCAGGGCGGACAAAGAAGGCTACACCTTC
>NA|TRBV30|TRBJ1-2|NA
CAWSRYNYGYTF
TGTGCCTGGAGCCGTTACAACTATGGCTACACCTTC
>NA|TRBV18|TRBJ1-2|NA
CASSPYDRGHYGYTF
TGTGCCAGCTCACCATACGACAGAGGCCACTATGGCTACACCTTC
>TRBD2|TRBV7-9|TRBJ2-3|NA
CASSSIAGGYTDTQYF
TGTGCCAGCAGCTCCATAGCGGGAGGGTACACAGATACGCAGTATTTT
>NA|TRBV10-3|TRBJ1-4|NA
CATSGSTNEKLFF
TGTGCCACCTCAGGGTCAACTAATGAAAAACTGTTTTTT
>NA|TRBV7-9|TRBJ1-2|once
CASSSRASDYGYTF
TGTGCCAGCAGCTCCAGGGCCTCGGACTATGGCTACACCTTC
>TRBD1|TRBV7-8|TRBJ1-5|NA
CASSTGTGASQPQHF
TGTGCCAGCAGTACCGGGACAGGGGCGAGTCAGCCCCAGCATTTT
>TRBD2|TRBV7-2|TRBJ2-1|NA
CASSRVAGVSNEQFF
TGTGCCAGCAGCCGCGTAGCGGGAGTATCGAATGAGCAGTTCTTC
>NA|TRBV5-1|TRBJ2-7|once
CASRVAVSSYEQYF
TGCGCCAGCAGAGTAGCGGTAAGCTCCTACGAGCAGTACTTC
>TRBD1|TRBV7-2|TRBJ2-5|NA
CASSYTGAGETQYF
TGTGCCAGCAGCTATACAGGGGCCGGGGAGACCCAGTACTTC
>TRBD1|TRBV29-1|TRBJ2-2|once
CSVKLPGQETGELFF
TGCAGCGTAAAGCTCCCGGGACAGGAGACCGGGGAGCTGTTTTTT
>NA|TRBV29-1|TRBJ2-2|NA
CSVEVLAPSGGELFF
TGCAGCGTTGAAGTACTAGCCCCTTCGGGAGGGGAGCTGTTTTTT
>NA|TRBV14|TRBJ2-3|NA
CASSPFFGNPDTQYF
TGTGCCAGCAGCCCGTTCTTCGGGAATCCGGATACGCAGTATTTT
>NA|TRBV6-5|TRBJ1-2|few
CASSYGGPYGYTF
TGTGCCAGCAGTTACGGGGGTCCCTATGGCTACACCTTC
>NA|TRBV25-1|TRBJ2-7|NA
CASSDAGRLTYEQYF
TGTGCCAGCAGTGATGCGGGCAGGCTCACATACGAGCAGTACTTC
>NA|TRBV7-2|TRBJ2-1|NA
CASSPGGGYNEQFF
TGTGCCAGCAGCCCAGGAGGGGGCTACAATGAGCAGTTCTTC
>NA|TRBV28|TRBJ1-1|NA
CASSSPARGGRVTEAFF
TGTGCCAGCAGTTCCCCCGCAAGAGGGGGGAGGGTTACTGAAGCTTTCTTT
>NA|TRBV9|TRBJ2-7|NA
CASSVYGSSYEQYF
TGTGCCAGCAGCGTGTATGGTAGCTCCTACGAGCAGTACTTC
>NA|TRBV4-2|TRBJ1-1|few
CASSPRGPAEAFF
TGTGCCAGCAGCCCCCGGGGGCCGGCTGAAGCTTTCTTT
>NA|TRBV15|TRBJ2-7|NA
CATSRDRGAGYEQYF
TGTGCCACCAGCAGAGATCGGGGGGCGGGCTACGAGCAGTACTTC
>TRBD1|TRBV29-1|TRBJ1-1|few
CSVRTGRSEAFF
TGCAGCGTTCGGACAGGGAGGTCTGAAGCTTTCTTT
>NA|TRBV28|TRBJ2-4|NA
CASSLRGIGAKNIQYF
TGTGCCAGCAGTTTAAGGGGGATAGGCGCCAAAAACATTCAGTACTTC
>NA|TRBV27|TRBJ1-5|NA
CASSRRGAGNQPQHF
TGTGCCAGCAGCCGGAGGGGCGCGGGAAATCAGCCCCAGCATTTT
>NA|TRBV28|TRBJ1-1|NA
CASSSLLTEAFF
TGTGCCAGCAGTTCGTTGCTAACTGAAGCTTTCTTT
>TRBD2|TRBV9|TRBJ2-3|NA
CASSVGTSGWTDTQYF
TGTGCCAGCAGCGTAGGGACTAGCGGGTGGACAGATACGCAGTATTTT